This T cell receptor (beta chain) was recorded in a study of blood T cell repertoires in COVID-19. Across the whole study: Samples representing acute and convalescent COVID-19 were sourced from the United States, Italy and Spain. PBMCs, B-cell-depleted T cells, or T cells provided the cDNA or gDNA that made up the material.

The authors' processing: Reference gene primer amplification gave nucleated cell count estimates. The table came from immunoSEQ multiplex PCR; TCRdb's copy has only in-frame clones and leaves some out. V and J calls and clone size follow that table, whereas D and trimming were derived from the DNA. Among approximately 250,000 clones listed, approximately 86% were seen once. From germline, CDR1 is SNHLY and CDR2 FYNNEI. V lost 3 bases and J lost 0, with 9 bases in between. This CDR3 has 15 residues. This sequence joins TRBV2 and TRBJ2-1; weak D call: TRBD2 (6 bases). The sequence was collected from a human donor in a cohort sampled during active COVID-19. Sequencing was carried out using peripheral blood. CDR3 nucleotide sequence: TGTGCCAGCAGTGAGGGGGGATACTCCTACAATGAGCAGTTCTTC. Translated, it gives CASSEGGYSYNEQFF.